Described below is a single TCR beta chain sequence and its context. The antigen remains unidentified. The data originate from a study of glioma-infiltrating T cells after dendritic cell vaccination. Looking at the study overall: Glioblastoma patients came from Phase I and II dendritic cell vaccination trials. Study conclusions and caveats: No direct clonality-survival link was found; a diverse polyclonal response may matter.

The assay was immunoSEQ multiplex PCR, and TCRdb's table has in-frame clones only and misses some. The sample holds about 82,000 clones; roughly 90% are singletons and the top ten take 3.2%. The germline CDR1 and CDR2 sequences are MNHNY and SVGAGI (reference sequence). V dropped 2 bases and J dropped 0; count of bases not matched to a gene: 1. This CDR3 has 16 amino acids. This chain connects TRBV6-6 to TRBJ2-2; 9 positions match TRBD2. Source: blood, taken before dendritic cell vaccination. This TCR came from a human donor with glioblastoma. The CDR3 loop reads CASSYGGRANTGELFF. DNA of the CDR3: TGTGCCAGCAGTTACGGCGGGAGGGCGAACACCGGGGAGCTGTTTTTT.